Listed below are T cell receptor beta chains from one sample, sequenced in a study of control samples from healthy donors and cancer patients. Generated by immunoSEQ multiplex PCR, the TCRdb table keeps only in-frame clones and is missing some. The data contain roughly 30,000 clones, 80% to 90% of them singletons. The sample taken for sequencing was PBMCs. These receptors were obtained from a woman aged 40 to 50 with lung cancer. Each CDR3 is given with its conserved first and last residue. Fields, in order: J gene, V gene, D gene, clone size, CDR3 protein, CDR3 DNA. A D gene is named only where the DNA matches it firmly. The size field is filled for only some rows; it gives once, few, many or a size class.

J: TRBJ1-1
V: TRBV11-1
D: TRBD1
size: NA
CDR3: CASSFDRGLTFF
DNA: TGTGCCAGCAGCTTTGACAGGGGGCTCACTTTCTTT

J: TRBJ1-2
V: TRBV13
D: TRBD1
size: NA
CDR3: CASSYGQGANYGYTF
DNA: TGTGCCAGCAGCTACGGACAGGGGGCTAACTATGGCTACACCTTC

J: TRBJ2-3
V: TRBV3-1/TRBV3-2
D: NA
size: NA
CDR3: CASSHSGPHLSTDTQYF
DNA: TGTGCCAGCAGCCATTCAGGACCCCATCTAAGCACAGATACGCAGTATTTT

J: TRBJ1-6
V: TRBV18
D: NA
size: NA
CDR3: CASSPGQSSYNSPLHF
DNA: TGTGCCAGCTCCCCGGGCCAGAGCTCCTATAATTCACCCCTCCACTTT

J: TRBJ2-7
V: TRBV2
D: NA
size: NA
CDR3: CASSNSLIEQYF
DNA: TGTGCCAGCAGTAACTCCTTAATCGAGCAGTACTTC

J: TRBJ2-7
V: TRBV18
D: NA
size: NA
CDR3: CASSPAVPYEQYF
DNA: TGTGCCAGCTCACCAGCGGTCCCCTACGAGCAGTACTTC

J: TRBJ1-2
V: TRBV7-2
D: NA
size: NA
CDR3: CASSTAIGLDYGYTF
DNA: TGTGCCAGCAGCACCGCAATCGGACTTGACTATGGCTACACCTTC

J: TRBJ1-2
V: TRBV14
D: NA
size: NA
CDR3: CASSHGTGGMGYTF
DNA: TGTGCCAGCAGCCACGGGACCGGGGGGATGGGCTACACCTTC

J: TRBJ1-3
V: TRBV6-6
D: NA
size: NA
CDR3: CASSLPPSGNTIYF
DNA: TGTGCCAGCAGTTTACCGCCTTCTGGAAACACCATATATTTT

J: TRBJ2-1
V: TRBV11-1
D: TRBD1
size: NA
CDR3: CASRPVLRDRGNEQFF
DNA: TGTGCCAGCAGGCCCGTGCTAAGGGACAGGGGTAATGAGCAGTTCTTC

J: TRBJ1-2
V: TRBV6-5
D: NA
size: few
CDR3: CASSRDEGYGYTF
DNA: TGTGCCAGCAGTAGGGACGAAGGCTATGGCTACACCTTC

J: TRBJ1-1
V: TRBV2
D: NA
size: NA
CDR3: CASSEWALTEAFF
DNA: TGTGCCAGCAGTGAATGGGCCCTCACTGAAGCTTTCTTT

J: TRBJ1-5
V: TRBV27
D: NA
size: NA
CDR3: CASSLSGGEWNQPQHF
DNA: TGTGCCAGCAGTTTATCGGGAGGGGAGTGGAATCAGCCCCAGCATTTT

J: TRBJ1-2
V: TRBV7-9
D: TRBD1
size: NA
CDR3: CASRLSGRTGDGYTF
DNA: TGTGCCAGCAGACTCTCCGGACGGACAGGGGATGGCTACACCTTC

J: TRBJ1-3
V: TRBV10-3
D: NA
size: few
CDR3: CAISEPDLTQGFSGNTIYF
DNA: TGTGCCATCAGTGAGCCCGACCTTACCCAGGGATTCTCTGGAAACACCATATATTTT

J: TRBJ2-7
V: TRBV27
D: TRBD1
size: once
CDR3: CASSLNGQGISEQYF
DNA: TGTGCCAGCAGTCTGAATGGACAGGGCATCAGCGAGCAGTACTTC

J: TRBJ1-5
V: TRBV7-2
D: NA
size: NA
CDR3: CASSLPGTYLHF
DNA: TGTGCCAGCAGCCTCCCCGGGACTTATCTGCATTTT

J: TRBJ1-2
V: TRBV7-8
D: NA
size: NA
CDR3: CASSSGTDYSYTF
DNA: TGTGCCAGCAGCTCTGGGACGGACTATAGCTACACCTTC

J: TRBJ2-3
V: TRBV28
D: NA
size: NA
CDR3: CASSLGTSSTDTQYF
DNA: TGTGCCAGCAGTTTAGGGACTTCTAGCACAGATACGCAGTATTTT

J: TRBJ2-2
V: TRBV20-1
D: NA
size: NA
CDR3: CSASTGEAGELFF
DNA: TGCAGTGCTAGTACGGGGGAAGCGGGGGAGCTGTTTTTT

J: TRBJ1-5
V: TRBV15
D: NA
size: NA
CDR3: CATGESNQPQHF
DNA: TGTGCCACCGGGGAAAGCAATCAGCCCCAGCATTTT

J: TRBJ2-4
V: TRBV19
D: NA
size: NA
CDR3: CASSMLNVKNIQYF
DNA: TGTGCCAGTAGTATGTTGAATGTCAAAAACATTCAGTACTTC

J: TRBJ2-5
V: TRBV24-1
D: NA
size: NA
CDR3: CATSDSGVKETQYF
DNA: TGTGCCACCAGTGATTCGGGGGTAAAAGAGACCCAGTACTTC

J: TRBJ2-1
V: TRBV11-2
D: TRBD2
size: NA
CDR3: CASSLLAGGLNEQFF
DNA: TGTGCCAGCAGCTTACTAGCGGGGGGTCTCAATGAGCAGTTCTTC

J: TRBJ1-3
V: TRBV7-2
D: TRBD1
size: NA
CDR3: CASSSRQGINTIYF
DNA: TGTGCCAGCAGCTCCCGACAGGGGATAAACACCATATATTTT

J: TRBJ1-2
V: TRBV3-1/TRBV3-2
D: NA
size: NA
CDR3: CASSAGTNYGYTF
DNA: TGTGCCAGCAGCGCGGGAACTAACTATGGCTACACCTTC